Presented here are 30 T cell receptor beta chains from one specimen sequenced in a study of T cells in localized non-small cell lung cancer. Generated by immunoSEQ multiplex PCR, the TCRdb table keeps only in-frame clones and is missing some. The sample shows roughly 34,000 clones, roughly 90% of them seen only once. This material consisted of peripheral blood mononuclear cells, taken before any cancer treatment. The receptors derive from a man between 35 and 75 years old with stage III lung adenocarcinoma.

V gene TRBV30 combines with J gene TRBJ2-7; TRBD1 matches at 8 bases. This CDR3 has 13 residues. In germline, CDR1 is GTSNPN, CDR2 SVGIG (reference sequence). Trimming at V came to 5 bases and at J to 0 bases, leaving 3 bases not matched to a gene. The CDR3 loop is CAWSRGPSYEQYF. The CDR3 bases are TGTGCCTGGTCCAGGGGGCCCTCCTACGAGCAGTACTTC.

In DNA, the CDR3 is TGTGCCAGCAGTCGCCAGGGACAAAGCAATCAGCCCCAGCATTTT. The encoded protein is CASSRQGQSNQPQHF. The chain couples TRBV27 to TRBJ1-5, with D possibly matching TRBD1 (6 bases). CDR3 length equals 15 residues. V lost 5 bases to trimming and J lost 1 base, with 12 bases between them. The germline CDR1 and CDR2 sequences are MNHEY and SMNVEV (reference sequence).

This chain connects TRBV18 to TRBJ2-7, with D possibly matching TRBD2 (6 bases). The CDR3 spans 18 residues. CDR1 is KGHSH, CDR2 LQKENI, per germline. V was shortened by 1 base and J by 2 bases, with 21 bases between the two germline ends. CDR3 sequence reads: CASSPLGGASQITYEQYF. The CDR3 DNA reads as TGTGCCAGCTCACCACTCGGGGGTGCGAGTCAGATTACCTACGAGCAGTACTTC.

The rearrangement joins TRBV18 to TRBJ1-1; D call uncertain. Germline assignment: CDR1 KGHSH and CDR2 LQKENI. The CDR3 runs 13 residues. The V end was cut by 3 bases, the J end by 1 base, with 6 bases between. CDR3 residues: CASSPEENTEAFF. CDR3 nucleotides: TGTGCCAGCTCACCTGAGGAGAACACTGAAGCTTTCTTT.

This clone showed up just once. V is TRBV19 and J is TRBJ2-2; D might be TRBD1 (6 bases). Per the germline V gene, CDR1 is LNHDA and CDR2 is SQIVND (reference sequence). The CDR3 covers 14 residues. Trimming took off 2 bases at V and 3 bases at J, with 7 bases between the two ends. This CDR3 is CASSIRQDTGELFF. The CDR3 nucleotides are TGTGCCAGTAGTATAAGACAGGACACCGGGGAGCTGTTTTTT.

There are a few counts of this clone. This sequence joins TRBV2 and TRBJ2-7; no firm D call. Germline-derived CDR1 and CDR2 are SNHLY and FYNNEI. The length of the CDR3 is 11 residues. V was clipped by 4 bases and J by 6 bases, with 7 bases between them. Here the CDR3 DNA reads TGTGCCAGCAGTGCAAGGGTCGAGCAGTACTTC. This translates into CASSARVEQYF.

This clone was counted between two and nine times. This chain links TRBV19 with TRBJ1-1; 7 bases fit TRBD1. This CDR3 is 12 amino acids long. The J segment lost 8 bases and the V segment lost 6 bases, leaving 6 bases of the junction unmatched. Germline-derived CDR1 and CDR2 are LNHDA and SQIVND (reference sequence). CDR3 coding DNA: TGTGCCAGTAGACGGGACAGTTTCGAAGCTTTCTTT. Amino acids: CASRRDSFEAFF.

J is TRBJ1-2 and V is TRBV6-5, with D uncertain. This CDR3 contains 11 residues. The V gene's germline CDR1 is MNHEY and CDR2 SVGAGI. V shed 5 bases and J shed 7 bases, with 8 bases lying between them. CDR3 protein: CASSDGIGYTF. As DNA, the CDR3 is TGTGCCAGCAGTGATGGGATTGGCTACACCTTC.

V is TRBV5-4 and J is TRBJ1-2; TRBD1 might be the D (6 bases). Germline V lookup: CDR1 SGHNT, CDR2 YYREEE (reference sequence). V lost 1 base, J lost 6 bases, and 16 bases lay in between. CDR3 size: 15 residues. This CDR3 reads CASSLPTGTGNGYTF. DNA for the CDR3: TGTGCCAGCAGCTTGCCGACAGGTACGGGCAATGGCTACACCTTC.

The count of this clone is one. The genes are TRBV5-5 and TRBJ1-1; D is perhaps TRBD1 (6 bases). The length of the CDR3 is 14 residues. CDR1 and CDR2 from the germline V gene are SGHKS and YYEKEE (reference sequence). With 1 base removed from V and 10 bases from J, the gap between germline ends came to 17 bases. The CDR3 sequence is CASSLSLGGKGAFF. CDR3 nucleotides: TGTGCCAGCAGCTTGAGTTTGGGGGGCAAGGGAGCTTTCTTT.

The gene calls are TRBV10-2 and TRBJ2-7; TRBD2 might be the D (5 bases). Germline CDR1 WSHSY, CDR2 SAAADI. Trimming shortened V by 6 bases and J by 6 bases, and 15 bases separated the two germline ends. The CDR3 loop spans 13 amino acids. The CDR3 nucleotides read TGCGCCAGCAGGCTCTCTACTGAGGGCGAGCAGTACTTC. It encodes CASRLSTEGEQYF.

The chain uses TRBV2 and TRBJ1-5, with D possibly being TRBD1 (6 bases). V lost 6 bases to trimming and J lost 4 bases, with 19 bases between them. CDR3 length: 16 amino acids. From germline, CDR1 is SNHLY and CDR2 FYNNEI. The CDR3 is CASRKQGRRENQPQHF. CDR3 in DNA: TGTGCCAGCAGAAAACAGGGCCGAAGAGAGAATCAGCCCCAGCATTTT.

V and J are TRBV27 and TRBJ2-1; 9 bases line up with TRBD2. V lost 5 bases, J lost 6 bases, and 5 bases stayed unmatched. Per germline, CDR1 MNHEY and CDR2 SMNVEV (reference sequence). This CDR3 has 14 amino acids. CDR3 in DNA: TGTGCCAGCAGTATCCAGACTAGCGGCAATGAGCAGTTCTTC. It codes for CASSIQTSGNEQFF.

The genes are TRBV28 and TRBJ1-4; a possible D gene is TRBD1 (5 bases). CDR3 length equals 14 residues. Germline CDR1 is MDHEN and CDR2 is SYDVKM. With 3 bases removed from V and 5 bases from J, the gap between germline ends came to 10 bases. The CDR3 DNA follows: TGTGCCAGCAGTTTCCCAGGGCCCAATGAAAAACTGTTTTTT. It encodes CASSFPGPNEKLFF.

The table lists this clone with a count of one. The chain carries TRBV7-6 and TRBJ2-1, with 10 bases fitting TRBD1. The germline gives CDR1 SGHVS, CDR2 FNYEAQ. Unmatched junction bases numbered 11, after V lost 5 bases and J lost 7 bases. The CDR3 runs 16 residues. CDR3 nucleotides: TGTGCCAGCAGCCCGCAGGGACAGGGGCTGTCGAATGAGCAGTTCTTC. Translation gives CASSPQGQGLSNEQFF.

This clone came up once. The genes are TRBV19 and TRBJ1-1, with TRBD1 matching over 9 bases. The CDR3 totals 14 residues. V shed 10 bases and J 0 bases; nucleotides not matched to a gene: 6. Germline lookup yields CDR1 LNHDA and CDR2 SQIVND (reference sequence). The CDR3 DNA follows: TGTGCCACCGGACAGGGGCGGATGAACACTGAAGCTTTCTTT. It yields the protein CATGQGRMNTEAFF.

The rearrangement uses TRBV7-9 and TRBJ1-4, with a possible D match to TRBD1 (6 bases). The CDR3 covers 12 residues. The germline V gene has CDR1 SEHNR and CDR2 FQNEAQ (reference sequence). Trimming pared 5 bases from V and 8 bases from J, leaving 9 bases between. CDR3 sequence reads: CASSPQGEKLFF. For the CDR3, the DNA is TGTGCCAGCAGCCCCCAGGGGGAAAAACTGTTTTTT.

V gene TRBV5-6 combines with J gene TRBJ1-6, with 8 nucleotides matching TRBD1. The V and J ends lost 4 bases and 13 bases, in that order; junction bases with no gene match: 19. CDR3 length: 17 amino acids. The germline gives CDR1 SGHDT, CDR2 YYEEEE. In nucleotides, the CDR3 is TGTGCCAGCAGCAAACGGACAGGGTTCGTTGTTGCAAGTCCCCTCCACTTT. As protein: CASSKRTGFVVASPLHF.

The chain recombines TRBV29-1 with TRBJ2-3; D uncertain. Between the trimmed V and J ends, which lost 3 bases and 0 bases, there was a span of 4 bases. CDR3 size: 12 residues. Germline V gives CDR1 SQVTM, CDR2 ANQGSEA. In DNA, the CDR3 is TGCAGCGTTGACTATAGCACAGATACGCAGTATTTT. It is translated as CSVDYSTDTQYF.

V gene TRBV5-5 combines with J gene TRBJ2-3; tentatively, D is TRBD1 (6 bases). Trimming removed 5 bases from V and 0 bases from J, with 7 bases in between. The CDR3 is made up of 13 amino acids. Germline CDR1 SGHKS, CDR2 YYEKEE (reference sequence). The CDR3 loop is CASRTGSTDTQYF. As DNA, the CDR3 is TGTGCCAGCAGGACAGGTAGCACAGATACGCAGTATTTT.

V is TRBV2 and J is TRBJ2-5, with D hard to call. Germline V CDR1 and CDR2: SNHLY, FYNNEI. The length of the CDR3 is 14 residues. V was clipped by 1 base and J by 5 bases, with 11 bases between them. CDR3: CASSEGFRWETQYF. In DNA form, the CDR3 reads TGTGCCAGCAGTGAAGGGTTTAGGTGGGAGACCCAGTACTTC.

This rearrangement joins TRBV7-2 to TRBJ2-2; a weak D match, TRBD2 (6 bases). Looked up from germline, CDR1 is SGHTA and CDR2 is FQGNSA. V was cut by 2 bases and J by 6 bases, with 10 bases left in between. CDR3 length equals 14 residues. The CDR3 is CASSLQREAGELFF. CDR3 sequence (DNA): TGTGCCAGCAGCTTACAGAGGGAGGCCGGGGAGCTGTTTTTT.

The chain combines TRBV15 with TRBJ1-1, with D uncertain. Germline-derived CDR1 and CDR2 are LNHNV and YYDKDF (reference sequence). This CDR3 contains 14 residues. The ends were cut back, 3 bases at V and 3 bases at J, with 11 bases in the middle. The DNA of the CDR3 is TGTGCCACCAGCAGTAGAAGGGATGACACTGAAGCTTTCTTT. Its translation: CATSSRRDDTEAFF. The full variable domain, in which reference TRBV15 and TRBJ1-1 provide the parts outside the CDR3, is DAMVIQNPRYQVTQFGKPVTLSCSQTLNHNVMYWYQQKSSQAPKLLFHYYDKDFNNEADTPDNFQSRRPNTSFCFLDIRSPGLGDTAMYLCATSSRRDDTEAFFGQGTRLTVV.

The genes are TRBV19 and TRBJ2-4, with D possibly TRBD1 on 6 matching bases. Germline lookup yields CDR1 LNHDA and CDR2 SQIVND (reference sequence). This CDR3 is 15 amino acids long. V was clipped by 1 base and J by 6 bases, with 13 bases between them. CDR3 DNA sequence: TGTGCCAGTAGTATAGGCCCTGTGGGGGCAAACATTCAGTACTTC. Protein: CASSIGPVGANIQYF.

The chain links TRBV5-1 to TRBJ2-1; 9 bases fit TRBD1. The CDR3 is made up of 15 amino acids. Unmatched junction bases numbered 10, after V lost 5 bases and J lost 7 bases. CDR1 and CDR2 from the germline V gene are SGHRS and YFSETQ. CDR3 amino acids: CASSTGDRVNNEQFF. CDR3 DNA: TGCGCCAGCAGTACCGGGGACAGGGTCAATAATGAGCAGTTCTTC.

The DNA of the CDR3 is TGTGCCAGCAGTTTAAAGGGGTTACCCTACGAGCAGTACTTC. Translated, it gives CASSLKGLPYEQYF. The chain is built from TRBV27 and TRBJ2-7; weak D call: TRBD1 (5 bases). The germline gives CDR1 MNHEY, CDR2 SMNVEV (reference sequence). This CDR3 region has 14 residues. The V end was cut by 2 bases, the J end by 2 bases, with 10 bases between.

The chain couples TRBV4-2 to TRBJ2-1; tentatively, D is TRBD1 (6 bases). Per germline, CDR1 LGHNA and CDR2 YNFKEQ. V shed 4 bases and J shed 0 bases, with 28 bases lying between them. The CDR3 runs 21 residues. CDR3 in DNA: TGTGCCAGCAGCCGCAGTTCAGGGAATTCCGGGACAATTAACTCCTACAATGAGCAGTTCTTC. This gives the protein CASSRSSGNSGTINSYNEQFF.

The CDR3 DNA reads as TGTGCCAGCACCATCCTAGGACAGGGCAAAAAACTGTTTTTT. Translation: CASTILGQGKKLFF. V gene TRBV28 combines with J gene TRBJ1-4, with 8 bases fitting TRBD1. Germline lookup yields CDR1 MDHEN and CDR2 SYDVKM. V shed 7 bases, J shed 9 bases, and the junction held 10 bases outside the gene matches. The CDR3 runs 14 residues.

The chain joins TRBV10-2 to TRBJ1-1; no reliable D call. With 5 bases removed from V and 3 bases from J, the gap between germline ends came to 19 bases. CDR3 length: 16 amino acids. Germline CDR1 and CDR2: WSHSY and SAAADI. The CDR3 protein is CASSSMAGGRDTEAFF. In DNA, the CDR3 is TGCGCCAGCAGTTCGATGGCGGGAGGTCGGGACACTGAAGCTTTCTTT.

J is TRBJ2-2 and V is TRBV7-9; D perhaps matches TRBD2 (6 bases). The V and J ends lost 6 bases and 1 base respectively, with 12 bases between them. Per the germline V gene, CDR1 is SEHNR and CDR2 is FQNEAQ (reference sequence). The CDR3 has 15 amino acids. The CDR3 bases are TGTGCCAGCAGTGGAGGGGCCTTGAACACCGGGGAGCTGTTTTTT. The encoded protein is CASSGGALNTGELFF.